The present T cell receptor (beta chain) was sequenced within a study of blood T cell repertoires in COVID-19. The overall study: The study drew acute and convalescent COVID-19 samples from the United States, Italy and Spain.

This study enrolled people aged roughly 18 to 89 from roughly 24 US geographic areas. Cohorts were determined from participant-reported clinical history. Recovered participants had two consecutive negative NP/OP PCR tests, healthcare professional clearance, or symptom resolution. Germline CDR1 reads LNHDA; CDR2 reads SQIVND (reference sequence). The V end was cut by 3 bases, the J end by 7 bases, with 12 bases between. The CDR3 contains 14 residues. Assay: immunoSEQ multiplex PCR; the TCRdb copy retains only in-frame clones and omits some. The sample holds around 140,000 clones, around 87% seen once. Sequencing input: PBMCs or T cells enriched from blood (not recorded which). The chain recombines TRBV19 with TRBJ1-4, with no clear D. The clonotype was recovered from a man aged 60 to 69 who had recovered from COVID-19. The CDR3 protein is CASSINGGGEKLFF. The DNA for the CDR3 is TGTGCCAGTAGTATTAACGGCGGCGGTGAAAAACTGTTTTTT. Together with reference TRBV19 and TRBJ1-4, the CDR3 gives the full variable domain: DGGITQSPKYLFRKEGQNVTLSCEQNLNHDAMYWYRQDPGQGLRLIYYSQIVNDFQKGDIAEGYSVSREKKESFPLTVTSAQKNPTAFYLCASSINGGGEKLFFGSGTQLSVL.